Sequencing of this T cell receptor beta chain was carried out in a study of blood T cell repertoires in COVID-19. Repertoires were generated with immunoSEQ multiplex PCR, while TCRdb's copy carries only in-frame clones and drops some. The table shows 230,000 or so clones, with approximately 84% occurring only once. V lost 10 bases to trimming and J lost 0 bases, with 18 bases between them. The CDR3 is 15 amino acids. Germline V gene sequence: CDR1 SNHLY, CDR2 FYNNEI. The material sequenced was peripheral blood. The receptor was isolated from a man aged 35-49 years with active or convalescent COVID-19. The rearrangement uses TRBV2 and TRBJ2-5, with D maybe TRBD1 (5 bases). In nucleotides, the CDR3 is TGTGCCACCAAGGGGTCCGAACTTTACCAAGAGACCCAGTACTTC. Protein: CATKGSELYQETQYF.